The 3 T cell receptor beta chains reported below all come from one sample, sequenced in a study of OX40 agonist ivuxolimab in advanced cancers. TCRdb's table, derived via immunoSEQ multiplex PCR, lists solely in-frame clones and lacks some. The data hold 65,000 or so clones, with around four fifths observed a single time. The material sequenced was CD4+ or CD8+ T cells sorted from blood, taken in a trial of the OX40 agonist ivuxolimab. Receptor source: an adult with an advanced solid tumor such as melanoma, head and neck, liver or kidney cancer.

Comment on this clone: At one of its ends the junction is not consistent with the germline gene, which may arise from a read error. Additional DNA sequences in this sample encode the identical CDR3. Written as DNA, the CDR3 is TGTGCCAGCAGCGAAGGGACAGGTCCACGGTACGAGCAGTACTTC. As protein: CASSEGTGPRYEQYF. V and J are TRBV2 and TRBJ2-7; TRBD1 matches 8 bases. In germline, CDR1 is SNHLY, CDR2 FYNNEI. The CDR3 is 15 amino acids.

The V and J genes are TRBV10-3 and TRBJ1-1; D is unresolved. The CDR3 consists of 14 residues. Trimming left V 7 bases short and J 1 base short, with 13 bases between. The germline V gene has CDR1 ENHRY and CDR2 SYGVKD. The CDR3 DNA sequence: TGTGCCATCAATTGGGGATTCGGGAACACTGAAGCTTTCTTT. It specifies CAINWGFGNTEAFF.

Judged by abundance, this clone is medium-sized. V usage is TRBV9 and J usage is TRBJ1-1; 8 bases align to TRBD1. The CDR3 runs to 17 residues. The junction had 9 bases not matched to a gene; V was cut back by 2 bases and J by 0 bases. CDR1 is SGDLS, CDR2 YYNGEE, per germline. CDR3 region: CASSVNPNRGMNTEAFF. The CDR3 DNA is TGTGCCAGCAGCGTGAACCCCAACAGGGGGATGAACACTGAAGCTTTCTTT.